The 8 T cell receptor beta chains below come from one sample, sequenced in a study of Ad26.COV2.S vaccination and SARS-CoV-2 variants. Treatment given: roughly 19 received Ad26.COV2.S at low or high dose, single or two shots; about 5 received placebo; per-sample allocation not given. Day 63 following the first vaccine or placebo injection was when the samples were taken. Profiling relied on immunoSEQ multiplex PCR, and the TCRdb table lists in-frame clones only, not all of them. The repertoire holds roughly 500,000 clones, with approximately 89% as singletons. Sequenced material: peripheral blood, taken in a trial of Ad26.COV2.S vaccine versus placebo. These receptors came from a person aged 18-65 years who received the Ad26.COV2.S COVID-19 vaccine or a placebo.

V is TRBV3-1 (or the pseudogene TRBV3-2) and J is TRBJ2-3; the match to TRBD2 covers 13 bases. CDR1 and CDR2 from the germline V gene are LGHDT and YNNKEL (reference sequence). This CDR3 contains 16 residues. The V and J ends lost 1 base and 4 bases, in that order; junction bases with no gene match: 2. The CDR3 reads CASSQGLAGGPDTQYF. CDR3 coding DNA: TGTGCCAGCAGCCAAGGACTAGCGGGAGGACCAGATACGCAGTATTTT.

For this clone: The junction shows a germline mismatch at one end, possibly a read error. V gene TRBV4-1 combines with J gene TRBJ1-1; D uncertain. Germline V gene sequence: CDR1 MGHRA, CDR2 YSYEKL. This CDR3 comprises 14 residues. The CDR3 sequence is CATSPGPFGLIGIF. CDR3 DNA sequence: TGCGCCACTTCACCCGGACCCTTTGGGCTTATCGGGATCTTT.

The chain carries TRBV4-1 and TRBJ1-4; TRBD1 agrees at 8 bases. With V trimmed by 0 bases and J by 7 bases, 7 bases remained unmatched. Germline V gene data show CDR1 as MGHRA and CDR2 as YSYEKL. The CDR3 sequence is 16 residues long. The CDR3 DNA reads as TGCGCCAGCAGCCAAGAACCCAGGGGGCTCAGTGAAAAACTGTTTTTT. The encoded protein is CASSQEPRGLSEKLFF.

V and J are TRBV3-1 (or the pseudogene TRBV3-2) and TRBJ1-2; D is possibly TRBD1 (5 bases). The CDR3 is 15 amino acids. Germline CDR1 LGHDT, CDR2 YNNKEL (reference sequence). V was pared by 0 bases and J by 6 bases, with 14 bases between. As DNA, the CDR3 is TGTGCCAGCAGCCAAGATTTCAGGGAGAAGGATGGCTACACCTTC. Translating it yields CASSQDFREKDGYTF.

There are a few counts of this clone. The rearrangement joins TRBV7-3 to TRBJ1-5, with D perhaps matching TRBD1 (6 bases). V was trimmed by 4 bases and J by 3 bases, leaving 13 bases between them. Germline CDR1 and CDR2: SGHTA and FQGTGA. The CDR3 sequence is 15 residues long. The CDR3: CASSSRGTLNQPQHF. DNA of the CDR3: TGTGCCAGCAGCTCCAGGGGAACTCTCAATCAGCCCCAGCATTTT. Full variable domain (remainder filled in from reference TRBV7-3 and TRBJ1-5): GAGVSQTPSNKVTEKGKYVELRCDPISGHTALYWYRQSLGQGPEFLIYFQGTGAADDSGLPNDRFFAVRPEGSVSTLKIQRTERGDSAVYLCASSSRGTLNQPQHFGDGTRLSIL.

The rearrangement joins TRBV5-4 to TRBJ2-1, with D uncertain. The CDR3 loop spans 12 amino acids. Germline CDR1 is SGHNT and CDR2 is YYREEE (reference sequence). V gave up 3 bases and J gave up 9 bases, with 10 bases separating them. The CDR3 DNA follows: TGTGCCAGCAGCTCCAGTTACCTTGAGCAGTTCTTC. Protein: CASSSSYLEQFF.

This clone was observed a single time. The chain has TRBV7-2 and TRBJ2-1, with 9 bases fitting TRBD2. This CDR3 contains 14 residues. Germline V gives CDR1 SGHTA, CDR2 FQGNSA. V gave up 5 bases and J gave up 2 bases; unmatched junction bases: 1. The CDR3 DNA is TGTGCCAGCAGCAAGCGGGGGGCCTACAATGAGCAGTTCTTC. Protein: CASSKRGAYNEQFF.

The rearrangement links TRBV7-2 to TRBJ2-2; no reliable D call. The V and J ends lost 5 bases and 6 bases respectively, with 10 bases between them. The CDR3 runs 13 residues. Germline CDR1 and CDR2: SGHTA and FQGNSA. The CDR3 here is CASSDRNAGELFF. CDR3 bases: TGTGCCAGCAGCGACCGCAACGCCGGGGAGCTGTTTTTT.